This record concerns one TCR beta chain sequence. This record belongs to a study of control samples from healthy donors and cancer patients. TCRdb's table, derived via immunoSEQ multiplex PCR, lists solely in-frame clones and lacks some. The table records 150,000 to 200,000 clones, around 88% of them present only once. The V end lost 0 bases, the J end lost 2 bases, and 3 bases lay between the germline ends. Germline CDR1 and CDR2: SGDLS and YYNGEE. The length of the CDR3 is 13 residues. The chain carries TRBV9 and TRBJ1-3; D gene unclear. Material for sequencing was blood. This sequence originates from a man aged 18 to 35 in good health. The CDR3: CASSVDTGNTIYF. CDR3 DNA sequence: TGTGCCAGCAGCGTAGATACTGGAAACACCATATATTTT.